This T cell receptor beta chain was profiled in a study of T-cell memory formation after mild COVID-19. Constant-segment primers were used for 5'RACE, and the resulting TCR alpha and TCR beta cDNA libraries carried sample barcodes and UMIs. TCRdb re-analysed the 5' RACE reads in MiXCR, keeping a single row per CDR3 protein. The sample holds about 180,000 distinct CDR3 sequences, roughly 20% seen once. Per the germline V gene, CDR1 is DFQATT and CDR2 is SNEGSKA (reference sequence). CDR3 size: 13 residues. V was pared by 3 bases and J by 6 bases, with 14 bases between. The chain employs TRBV20-1 and TRBJ2-5; maybe TRBD2 (5 bases). This clonotype was obtained from a man between 18 and 35 years old who had mild COVID-19 (a few samples of this study predate the infection). Cell type and time point are not known. Material for sequencing was PBMCs or a T cell subset sorted from them (not recorded which). The CDR3: CSASRAVEKTQYF. The CDR3 nucleotides are TGCAGTGCTAGCAGAGCGGTTGAGAAGACCCAGTACTTC.